This record covers a single T cell receptor (beta chain). The antigen it binds to is not known. The input lacks base qualities; no much larger clone sits a single base away. Libraries were built with PCR. TCRdb names Illumina HiSeq 2500 as the instrument used. To reduce PCR and sequencing biases, unique molecular identifiers were built into the TCR beta cDNA libraries. Some 500,000 cDNA molecules were obtained per 1 to 10 million input T cells, so each molecule approximated one T cell. The patient libraries were prepared and sequenced with the same protocol used for the earlier healthy control dataset. Within a given batch, samples were prepared together, multiplexed and sequenced on the same HiSeq lane. Turning to the authors' computational methods: MIGEC handled the raw barcoded reads, throwing out single-read molecular identifier groups before consensus assembly and CDR3 extraction. Clonotype tables were post-analysed with VDJtools, and diversity was normalized by down-sampling all datasets to the smallest sample size. To correct batch-related cross-sample contamination, repertoire overlap clustering matched CDR3 amino acid sequences but not nucleotide sequences. The public reads were quality trimmed at Q25 with fastp and then assembled into clones with MiXCR by TCRdb, keeping productive beta chains. Rows with one shared CDR3 protein collapse into an entry with the most common genes and DNA. The authors' filters were not applied to this entry. The sample has fewer than 700,000 distinct CDR3 sequences on record, roughly 46% of them singletons. Together, the top ten hold 1.5% to 2% of the sample.

This specimen belongs to a study of post-analysis software for immune sequencing data (dated by TCRdb to between 2015 and 2016). At the level of the whole study: Relapsing-remitting, secondary progressive and progressive-relapsing multiple sclerosis were recorded as disease courses, and subtype annotation was lacking for some patients. A subset of samples was prepared in parallel using single-end sample barcoding, then pooled and co-amplified after Illumina adapter ligation. The patient repertoires were compared against approximately ten previously published healthy control repertoires obtained from donors aged 6 to 25 years.

V is reduced by 3 bases and J by 0 bases, leaving a spacing of 15 bases between them. As encoded in the germline V gene, CDR1 is ENHRY while CDR2 is SYGVKD. The CDR3 starts with the cysteine, ends with the phenylalanine, and has 16 residues. Of all the DNA, just the CDR3 is kept, 48 bases in frame from base 1. To demonstrate the VDJtools post-analysis software, the study profiled TCR beta repertoires from the peripheral blood of around 13 young patients with multiple sclerosis. The multiple sclerosis patients were children and adolescents between roughly 6 and 17 years of age. On the study overall, not on this receptor specifically: Direct clustering with F measure revealed strong co-clustering of samples prepared in the same batch, which led to a batch-effect correction. The multiple sclerosis patient group was slightly younger than the control group. Multiple sclerosis patients had significantly lower normalized Chao1 diversity than controls, a result that suggests substantial peripheral T-cell clonal expansion. About five TRBV segments, including TRBV5-6, TRBV5-1 and TRBV20-1, were significantly more frequent in patients than controls.

The sequencing input was blood. Recombination joined TRBV10-3 with TRBJ2-7, with no reliable assignment of the D segment. The origin of this receptor is a girl aged 10 to 17 with multiple sclerosis. The CDR3 protein is CAISEVGLLSSYEQYF. The DNA is as follows: TGTGCCATCAGTGAAGTGGGCCTCCTGAGCTCCTACGAGCAGTACTTC.